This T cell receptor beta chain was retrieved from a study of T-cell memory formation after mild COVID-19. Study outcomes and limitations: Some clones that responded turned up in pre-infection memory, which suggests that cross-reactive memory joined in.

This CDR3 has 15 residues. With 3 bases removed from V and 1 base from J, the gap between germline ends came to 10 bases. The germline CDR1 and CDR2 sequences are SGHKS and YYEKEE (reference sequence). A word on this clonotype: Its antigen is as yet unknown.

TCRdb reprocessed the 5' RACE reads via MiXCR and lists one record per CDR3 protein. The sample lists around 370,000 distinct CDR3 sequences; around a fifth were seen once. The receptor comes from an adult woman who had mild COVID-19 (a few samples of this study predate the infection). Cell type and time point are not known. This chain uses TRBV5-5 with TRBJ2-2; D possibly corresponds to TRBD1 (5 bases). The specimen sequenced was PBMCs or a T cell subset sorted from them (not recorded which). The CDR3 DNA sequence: TGTGCCAGCAGCTCGACAGTTCGGAACACCGGGGAGCTGTTTTTT. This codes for CASSSTVRNTGELFF.